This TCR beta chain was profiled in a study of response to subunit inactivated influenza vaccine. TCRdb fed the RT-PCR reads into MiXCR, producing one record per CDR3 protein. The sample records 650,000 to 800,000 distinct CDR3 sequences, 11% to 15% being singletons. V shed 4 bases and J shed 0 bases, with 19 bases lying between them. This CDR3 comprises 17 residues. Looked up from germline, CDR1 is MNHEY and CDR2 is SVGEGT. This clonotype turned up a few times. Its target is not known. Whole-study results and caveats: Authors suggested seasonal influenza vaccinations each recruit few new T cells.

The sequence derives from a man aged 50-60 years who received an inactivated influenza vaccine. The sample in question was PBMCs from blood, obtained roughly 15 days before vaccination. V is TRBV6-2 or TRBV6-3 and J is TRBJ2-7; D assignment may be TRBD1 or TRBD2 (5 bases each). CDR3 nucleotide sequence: TGTGCCAGCAGTTGGGGCACCGGCGGTGGGGGCTCCTACGAGCAGTACTTC. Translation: CASSWGTGGGGSYEQYF.